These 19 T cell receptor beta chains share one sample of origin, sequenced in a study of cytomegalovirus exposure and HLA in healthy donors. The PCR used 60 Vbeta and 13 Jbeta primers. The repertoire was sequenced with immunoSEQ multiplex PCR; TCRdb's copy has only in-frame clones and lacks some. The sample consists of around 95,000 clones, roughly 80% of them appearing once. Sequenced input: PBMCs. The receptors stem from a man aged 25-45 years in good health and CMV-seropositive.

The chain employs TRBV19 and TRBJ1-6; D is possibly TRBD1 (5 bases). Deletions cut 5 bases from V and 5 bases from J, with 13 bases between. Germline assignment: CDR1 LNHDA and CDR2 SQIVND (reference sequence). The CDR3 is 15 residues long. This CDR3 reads CASSVGRVDNSPLHF. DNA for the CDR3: TGTGCCAGTAGTGTTGGCAGGGTCGATAATTCACCCCTCCACTTT.

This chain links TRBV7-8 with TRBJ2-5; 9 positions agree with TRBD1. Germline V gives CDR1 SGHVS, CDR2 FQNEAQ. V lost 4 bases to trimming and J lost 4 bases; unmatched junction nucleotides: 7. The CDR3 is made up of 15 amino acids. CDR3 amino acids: CASSSNRGLGETQYF. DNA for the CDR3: TGTGCCAGCAGCTCCAACAGGGGGCTTGGAGAGACCCAGTACTTC.

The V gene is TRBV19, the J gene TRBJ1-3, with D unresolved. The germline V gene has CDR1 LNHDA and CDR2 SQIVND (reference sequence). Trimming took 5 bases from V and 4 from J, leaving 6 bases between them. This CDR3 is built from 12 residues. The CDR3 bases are TGTGCCAGTAGTGGGCCAGGAAACACCATATATTTT. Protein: CASSGPGNTIYF.

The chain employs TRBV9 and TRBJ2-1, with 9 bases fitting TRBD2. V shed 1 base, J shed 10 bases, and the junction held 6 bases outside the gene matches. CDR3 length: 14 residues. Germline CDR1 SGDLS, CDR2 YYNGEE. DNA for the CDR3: TGTGCCAGCAGCGTACTAGCGGGGAGGGGGGAGCAGTTCTTC. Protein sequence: CASSVLAGRGEQFF.

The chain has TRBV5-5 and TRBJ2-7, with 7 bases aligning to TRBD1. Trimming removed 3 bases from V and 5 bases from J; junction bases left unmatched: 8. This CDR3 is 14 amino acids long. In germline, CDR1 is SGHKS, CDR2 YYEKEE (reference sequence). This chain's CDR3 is CASSWTTGTNEQYF. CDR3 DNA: TGTGCCAGCAGCTGGACGACAGGGACCAACGAGCAGTACTTC.

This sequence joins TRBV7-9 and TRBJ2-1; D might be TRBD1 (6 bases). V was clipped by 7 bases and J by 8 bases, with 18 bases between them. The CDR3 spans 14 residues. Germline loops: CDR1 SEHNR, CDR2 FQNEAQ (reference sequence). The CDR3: CASKWGQGMDEQFF. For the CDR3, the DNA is TGTGCCAGCAAATGGGGCCAGGGGATGGATGAGCAGTTCTTC.

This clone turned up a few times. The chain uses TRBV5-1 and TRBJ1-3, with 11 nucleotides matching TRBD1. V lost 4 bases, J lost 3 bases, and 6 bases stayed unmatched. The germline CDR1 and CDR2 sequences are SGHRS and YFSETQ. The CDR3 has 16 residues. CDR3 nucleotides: TGCGCCAGCAGCCCTGGACAGGGGGCTTTTGGAAACACCATATATTTT. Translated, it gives CASSPGQGAFGNTIYF.

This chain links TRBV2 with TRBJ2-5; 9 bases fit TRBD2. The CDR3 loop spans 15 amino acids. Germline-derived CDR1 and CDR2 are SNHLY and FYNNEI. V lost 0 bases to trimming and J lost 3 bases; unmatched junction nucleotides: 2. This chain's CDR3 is CASSEAPSGEETQYF. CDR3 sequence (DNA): TGTGCCAGCAGTGAAGCCCCTAGCGGGGAAGAGACCCAGTACTTC. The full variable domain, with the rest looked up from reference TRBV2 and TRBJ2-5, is EPEVTQTPSHQVTQMGQEVILRCVPISNHLYFYWYRQILGQKVEFLVSFYNNEISEKSEIFDDQFSVERPDGSNFTLKIRSTKLEDSAMYFCASSEAPSGEETQYFGPGTRLLVL.

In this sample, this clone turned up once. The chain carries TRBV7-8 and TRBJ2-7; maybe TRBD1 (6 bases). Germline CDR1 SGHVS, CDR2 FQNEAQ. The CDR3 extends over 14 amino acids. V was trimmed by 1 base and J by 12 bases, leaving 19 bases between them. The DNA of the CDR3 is TGTGCCAGCAGCTTAGGTGGGGGCCCTACCGAGGTGTACTTC. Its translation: CASSLGGGPTEVYF. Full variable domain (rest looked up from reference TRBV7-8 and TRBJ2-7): GAGVSQSPRYKVAKRGQDVALRCDPISGHVSLFWYQQALGQGPEFLTYFQNEAQLDKSGLPSDRFFAERPEGSVSTLKIQRTQQEDSAVYLCASSLGGGPTEVYFGPGTRLTVT.

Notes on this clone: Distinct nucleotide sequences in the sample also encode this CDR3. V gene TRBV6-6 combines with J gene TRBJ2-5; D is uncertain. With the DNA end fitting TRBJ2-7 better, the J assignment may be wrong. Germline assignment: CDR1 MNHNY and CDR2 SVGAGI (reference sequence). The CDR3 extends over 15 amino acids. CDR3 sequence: CASSPPADSSYEQYF. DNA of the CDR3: TGTGCCAGCAGCCCCCCCGCCGATAGCTCCTACGAGCAGTACTTC.

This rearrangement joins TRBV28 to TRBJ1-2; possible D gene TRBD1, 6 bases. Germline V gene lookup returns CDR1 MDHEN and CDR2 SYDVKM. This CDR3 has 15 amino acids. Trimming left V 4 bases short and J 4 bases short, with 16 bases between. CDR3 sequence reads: CASSSIWTAVYGYTF. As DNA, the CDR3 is TGTGCCAGCAGTTCTATATGGACAGCCGTCTATGGCTACACCTTC.

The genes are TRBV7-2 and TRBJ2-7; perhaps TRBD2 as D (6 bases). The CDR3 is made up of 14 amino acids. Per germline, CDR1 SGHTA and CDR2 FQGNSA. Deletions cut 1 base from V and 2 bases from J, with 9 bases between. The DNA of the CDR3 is TGTGCCAGCAGCTTAGGGGGAGGCGCCTACGAGCAGTACTTC. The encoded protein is CASSLGGGAYEQYF.

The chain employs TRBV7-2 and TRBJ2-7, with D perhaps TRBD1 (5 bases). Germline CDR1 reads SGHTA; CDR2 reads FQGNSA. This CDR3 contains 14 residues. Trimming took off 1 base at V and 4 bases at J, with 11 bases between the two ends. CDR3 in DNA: TGTGCCAGCAGCTTAGTAGTAAGGGGTTACGAGCAGTACTTC. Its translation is CASSLVVRGYEQYF.

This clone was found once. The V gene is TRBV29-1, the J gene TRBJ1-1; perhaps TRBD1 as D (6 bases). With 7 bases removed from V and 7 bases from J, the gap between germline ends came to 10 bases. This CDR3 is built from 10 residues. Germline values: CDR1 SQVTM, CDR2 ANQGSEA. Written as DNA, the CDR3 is TGCAGCGCTACAGGGTTTGAAGCTTTCTTT. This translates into CSATGFEAFF.

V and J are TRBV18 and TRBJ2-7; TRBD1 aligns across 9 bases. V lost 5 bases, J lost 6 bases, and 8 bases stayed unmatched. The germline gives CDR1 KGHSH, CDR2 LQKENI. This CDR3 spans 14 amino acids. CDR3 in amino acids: CASSTGQGLVEQYF. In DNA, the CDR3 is TGTGCCAGCTCAACCGGACAGGGGCTCGTCGAGCAGTACTTC.

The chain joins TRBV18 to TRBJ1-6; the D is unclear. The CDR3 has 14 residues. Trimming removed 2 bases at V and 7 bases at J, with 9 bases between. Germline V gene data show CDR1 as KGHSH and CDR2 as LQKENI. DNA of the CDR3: TGTGCCAGCTCACCAGTAGAGGGAAATTCACCCCTCCACTTT. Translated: CASSPVEGNSPLHF.

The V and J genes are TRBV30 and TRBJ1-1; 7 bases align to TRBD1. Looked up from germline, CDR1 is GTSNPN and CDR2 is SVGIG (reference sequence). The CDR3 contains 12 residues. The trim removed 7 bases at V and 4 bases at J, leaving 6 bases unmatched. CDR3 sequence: CASRGSGTEAFF. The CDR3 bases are TGTGCCTCCAGGGGGTCTGGCACTGAAGCTTTCTTT.

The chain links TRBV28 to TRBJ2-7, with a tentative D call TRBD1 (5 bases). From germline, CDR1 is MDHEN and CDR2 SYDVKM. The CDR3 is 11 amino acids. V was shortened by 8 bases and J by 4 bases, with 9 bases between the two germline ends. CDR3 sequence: CASSGLYEQYF. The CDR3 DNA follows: TGTGCCAGCTCAGGGTTGTACGAGCAGTACTTC.

CDR3 in amino acids: CASSLAANRGRQPQHF. The CDR3 nucleotides are TGTGCCAGCAGCTTAGCGGCGAACAGGGGGCGCCAGCCCCAGCATTTT. The V and J genes are TRBV7-8 and TRBJ1-5; TRBD1 matches 9 bases. The J segment lost 7 bases and the V segment lost 0 bases, leaving 7 bases of the junction unmatched. This CDR3 is 16 amino acids long. Germline assignment: CDR1 SGHVS and CDR2 FQNEAQ.